Below, 28 T cell receptor beta chains from the same sample are listed, as sequenced in a study of CD8+ T cells in alopecia areata. Stated treatment: oral pan-JAK inhibitor, 5-10 mg twice daily. Sequencing templates came from extracted RNA that was reverse transcribed into cDNA. This table comes from immunoSEQ multiplex PCR, and its TCRdb copy is limited to in-frame clones, with some not included. This sample carries some 170,000 clones, approximately 59% of them seen once, and the ten largest clones take 15% to 20%. The starting material was CD4+ T cells sorted from blood, obtained around week 55, from a patient treated with tofacitinib. These receptors came from a human donor with alopecia areata.

J is TRBJ1-2 and V is TRBV30; 10 nucleotides align to TRBD1. Germline CDR1 and CDR2: GTSNPN and SVGIG (reference sequence). V dropped 3 bases and J dropped 4; count of bases not matched to a gene: 5. The CDR3 runs to 14 residues. CDR3 loop: CAWSATGGVYGYTF. The CDR3 DNA reads as TGTGCCTGGAGCGCGACAGGGGGCGTCTATGGCTACACCTTC. Complete variable domain (other parts from reference TRBV30 and TRBJ1-2): SQTIHQWPATLVQPVGSPLSLECTVEGTSNPNLYWYRQAAGRGLQLLFYSVGIGQISSEVPQNLSASRPQDRQFILSSKKLLLSDSGFYLCAWSATGGVYGYTFGSGTRLTVV.

This CDR3 is CASSPPDNQPQHF. CDR3 DNA: TGCGCCAGCAGCCCCCCCGACAATCAGCCCCAGCATTTT. The rearrangement joins TRBV4-1 to TRBJ1-5; no definite D call. Germline V lookup: CDR1 MGHRA, CDR2 YSYEKL. Trimming stripped 4 bases from V and 3 bases from J, with 7 bases between. The CDR3 totals 13 residues.

The rearrangement uses TRBV29-1 and TRBJ2-1; TRBD2 matches at 8 bases. The CDR3 has 14 amino acids. The V gene end was trimmed by 4 bases and the J gene end by 4 bases; junction bases not matched to a gene: 6. CDR1 SQVTM and CDR2 ANQGSEA come from the germline V gene. In DNA, the CDR3 is TGCAGCGTTGCTCAGCGGGGGATATACAATGAGCAGTTCTTC. It is translated as CSVAQRGIYNEQFF.

This clone appeared a few times. The V call is TRBV7-9, the J call TRBJ1-2, with D uncertain. Trimming removed 1 base from V and 4 bases from J, with 7 bases in between. The CDR3 sequence is 13 residues long. Germline V CDR1 and CDR2: SEHNR, FQNEAQ (reference sequence). This CDR3 is CASSLGQLYGYTF. The CDR3 DNA follows: TGTGCCAGCAGCTTAGGGCAACTCTATGGCTACACCTTC. Looking up the rest from reference TRBV7-9 and TRBJ1-2 gives the full variable domain: DTGVSQNPRHKITKRGQNVTFRCDPISEHNRLYWYRQTLGQGPEFLTYFQNEAQLEKSRLLSDRFSAERPKGSFSTLEIQRTEQGDSAMYLCASSLGQLYGYTFGSGTRLTVV.

The chain has TRBV29-1 and TRBJ1-2, with D possibly being TRBD1 (6 bases). The CDR3 consists of 16 residues. Germline V gene sequence: CDR1 SQVTM, CDR2 ANQGSEA. The V and J ends lost 5 bases and 0 bases respectively, with 19 bases between them. CDR3 in amino acids: CSVRRSGATSNYGYTF. In nucleotides, the CDR3 is TGCAGCGTTCGGAGGTCAGGGGCTACCTCTAACTATGGCTACACCTTC.

About this clone itself: An end of the junction differs from the germline gene, which may be a read error. This chain joins TRBV30 and TRBJ2-7; weak D call: TRBD1 (5 bases). Germline V gives CDR1 GTSNPN, CDR2 SVGIG (reference sequence). The CDR3 length is 11 residues. DNA for the CDR3: TGTGCCTGGAAATCGGGCGACAGAACAGGCTTC. Translated, it gives CAWKSGDRTGF. Full variable domain (remainder filled in from reference TRBV30 and TRBJ2-7): SQTIHQWPATLVQPVGSPLSLECTVEGTSNPNLYWYRQAAGRGLQLLFYSVGIGQISSEVPQNLSASRPQDRQFILSSKKLLLSDSGFYLCAWKSGDRTGFGPGTRLTVT.

The gene calls are TRBV2 and TRBJ1-4, with TRBD1 matching 8 bases. Germline V gives CDR1 SNHLY, CDR2 FYNNEI. V trimming: 6 bases; J trimming: 14 bases; junction bases outside the gene matches: 17. The length of the CDR3 is 15 residues. The CDR3 region is CASSLDRGNNAGLFF. Written as DNA, the CDR3 is TGTGCCAGCAGCCTAGACAGGGGTAATAATGCAGGTCTGTTTTTT.

This clone has ten or more counts. The chain joins TRBV2 to TRBJ1-1, with D hard to call. Germline assignment: CDR1 SNHLY and CDR2 FYNNEI. V was clipped by 7 bases and J by 0 bases, with 12 bases between them. The CDR3 has 14 amino acids. CDR3 loop: CASTEIVMNTEAFF. CDR3 bases: TGTGCCAGCACGGAGATCGTCATGAACACTGAAGCTTTCTTT.

The chain carries TRBV29-1 and TRBJ2-7; possibly TRBD1 for D (7 bases). V was shortened by 5 bases and J by 2 bases, with 13 bases between the two germline ends. Germline loops: CDR1 SQVTM, CDR2 ANQGSEA. The CDR3 spans 13 residues. The CDR3 spells CSVQTGRTYEQYF. The DNA for the CDR3 is TGCAGCGTTCAGACAGGGAGGACCTACGAGCAGTACTTC.

This clone has only one observation. V is TRBV20-1 and J is TRBJ2-3; no clear D. CDR1 is DFQATT and CDR2 is SNEGSKA in the germline V gene (reference sequence). This CDR3 is built from 10 residues. V was clipped by 5 bases and J by 2 bases, with 2 bases between them. The CDR3 loop reads CSAYTDTQYF. The CDR3 nucleotides read TGCAGTGCTTACACAGATACGCAGTATTTT.

CDR3 in amino acids: CSVDAGRNQFF. The CDR3 nucleotides read TGCAGCGTTGACGCAGGGAGGAATCAGTTCTTC. The chain has TRBV29-1 and TRBJ2-1; weak D call: TRBD2 (6 bases). V lost 3 bases and J 13 bases, leaving 13 bases between the germline ends. The length of the CDR3 is 11 residues. Germline CDR1 and CDR2: SQVTM and ANQGSEA.

This chain connects TRBV30 to TRBJ1-6, with 8 bases matching TRBD1. The V segment lost 2 bases and the J segment 6 bases; nucleotides outside the gene matches: 6. The CDR3 runs to 15 residues. Germline V gene data show CDR1 as GTSNPN and CDR2 as SVGIG (reference sequence). The CDR3 spells CAWSLAGGANSPLHF. The DNA of the CDR3 is TGTGCCTGGAGTCTTGCAGGGGGCGCTAATTCACCCCTCCACTTT.

About this clone itself: At the DNA level, this CDR3 is encoded by other sequences in the same sample as well. V is TRBV5-1 and J is TRBJ1-2; no definite D call. V lost 0 bases, J lost 4 bases, and 7 bases lay in between. Germline CDR1 is SGHRS and CDR2 is YFSETQ. The CDR3 runs 13 residues. In nucleotides, the CDR3 is TGCGCCAGCAGCTTGGGGCAGATCTATGGCTACACCTTC. Translation gives CASSLGQIYGYTF.

The CDR3 loop reads CASRELSGQSYEQYF. The DNA of the CDR3 is TGTGCCAGCAGGGAACTCTCGGGACAGTCCTACGAGCAGTACTTC. This sequence joins TRBV27 and TRBJ2-7; TRBD1 agrees at 7 bases. The V gene's germline CDR1 is MNHEY and CDR2 SMNVEV (reference sequence). Trimming cost V 6 bases and J 1 base; bases outside gene matches: 9. This CDR3 comprises 15 residues.

The genes are TRBV30 and TRBJ1-1; a weak D match, TRBD1 (5 bases). Trimming shortened V by 8 bases and J by 4 bases, and 17 bases separated the two germline ends. The CDR3 has 13 amino acids. Germline V CDR1 and CDR2: GTSNPN, SVGIG (reference sequence). The CDR3 region is CAQEEGRGTEAFF. For the CDR3, the DNA is TGTGCCCAGGAGGAGGGGAGGGGCACTGAAGCTTTCTTT.

The chain combines TRBV7-9 with TRBJ2-5; D possibly corresponds to TRBD1 (6 bases). This CDR3 contains 12 residues. The V gene lost 4 bases and the J gene lost 6 bases, with 9 bases spanning the gap. CDR1 is SEHNR and CDR2 is FQNEAQ in the germline V gene (reference sequence). The CDR3 spells CASSYRVQTQYF. CDR3 nucleotide sequence: TGTGCCAGCAGCTACAGGGTTCAGACCCAGTACTTC. The full variable domain, completed using reference TRBV7-9 and TRBJ2-5, is DTGVSQNPRHKITKRGQNVTFRCDPISEHNRLYWYRQTLGQGPEFLTYFQNEAQLEKSRLLSDRFSAERPKGSFSTLEIQRTEQGDSAMYLCASSYRVQTQYFGPGTRLLVL.

This clone was observed a few times. The CDR3 region has the DNA TGCAGCGTTGTGGGACAGGCAGGACAGCCCCAGCATTTT. It codes for CSVVGQAGQPQHF. The chain uses TRBV29-1 and TRBJ1-5, with TRBD1 identical over 8 bases. The junction had 6 bases not matched to a gene; V was cut back by 4 bases and J by 7 bases. The CDR3 is 13 residues long. Germline V lookup: CDR1 SQVTM, CDR2 ANQGSEA. The entire variable domain, with the rest obtained from reference TRBV29-1 and TRBJ1-5, is as follows: SAVISQKPSRDICQRGTSLTIQCQVDSQVTMMFWYRQQPGQSLTLIATANQGSEATYESGFVIDKFPISRPNLTFSTLTVSNMSPEDSSIYLCSVVGQAGQPQHFGDGTRLSIL.

V and J are TRBV2 and TRBJ1-4, with 7 bases identical to TRBD1. The germline CDR1 and CDR2 sequences are SNHLY and FYNNEI. The CDR3 is 16 amino acids. Germline trimming cut 7 bases from V and 6 bases from J; bases unmatched to any gene: 14. The CDR3, as DNA: TGTGCCAGCACTTCCGTCTCCGAGGGGGCATATGAAAAACTGTTTTTT. Its translation is CASTSVSEGAYEKLFF.

The sample holds one count of this clone. The chain links TRBV6-5 to TRBJ1-6; 7 nucleotides match TRBD1. The CDR3 has 14 residues. Germline V gene sequence: CDR1 MNHEY, CDR2 SVGAGI. Germline trimming cut 5 bases from V and 9 bases from J; bases unmatched to any gene: 7. The CDR3 DNA reads TGTGCCAGCAGTCGACAGGGTGTGCGTTCACCCCTCCACTTT. It encodes CASSRQGVRSPLHF.

V is TRBV6-5 and J is TRBJ2-7, with 7 bases matching TRBD2. The length of the CDR3 is 16 residues. CDR1 and CDR2 (germline): MNHEY, SVGAGI. After removal of 2 bases from V and 0 bases from J, the junction contained 7 bases not matched to a gene. The CDR3 coding sequence is TGTGCCAGCAGTTACCGGGGGGAAGCGGGCTCCTACGAGCAGTACTTC. It translates to CASSYRGEAGSYEQYF.

This clone has just a few counts. The chain combines TRBV5-1 with TRBJ2-1, with 8 positions matching TRBD2. This CDR3 contains 15 residues. V was pared by 3 bases and J by 0 bases, with 2 bases of the junction left unmatched. From germline, CDR1 is SGHRS and CDR2 YFSETQ. CDR3 residues: CASSSSGGSYNEQFF. CDR3 bases: TGCGCCAGCAGCTCGAGCGGGGGCTCCTACAATGAGCAGTTCTTC.

This sequence joins TRBV7-8 and TRBJ2-3; 9 bases match TRBD1. CDR1 is SGHVS, CDR2 FQNEAQ, per germline. V was clipped by 5 bases and J by 7 bases; unmatched bases: 16. This CDR3 comprises 17 residues. This CDR3 is CASSLTAGTGRLNTQYF. The DNA of the CDR3 is TGTGCCAGCAGCCTAACCGCCGGGACAGGGAGGCTAAATACGCAGTATTTT.

V gene TRBV29-1 combines with J gene TRBJ1-2; possibly TRBD1 for D (5 bases). With 8 bases removed from V and 7 bases from J, the gap between germline ends came to 20 bases. The CDR3 is 13 amino acids. Germline V lookup: CDR1 SQVTM, CDR2 ANQGSEA. CDR3 protein: CSIPHTDSPGYTF. CDR3 nucleotide sequence: TGCAGCATACCCCACACAGACAGCCCTGGCTACACCTTC.

This chain links TRBV5-1 with TRBJ1-2; TRBD1 aligns across 8 bases. The CDR3 has 15 residues. Germline V gene lookup returns CDR1 SGHRS and CDR2 YFSETQ. The V segment lost 0 bases and the J segment 8 bases; nucleotides outside the gene matches: 9. CDR3 bases: TGCGCCAGCAGCTTGGCGGCAGGGGGCGCGAGGGGCTACACCTTC. Protein sequence: CASSLAAGGARGYTF.

The chain has TRBV19 and TRBJ2-2; TRBD2 matches at 10 bases. The CDR3 runs to 16 residues. Germline V lookup: CDR1 LNHDA, CDR2 SQIVND (reference sequence). V gave up 3 bases and J gave up 3 bases; unmatched junction bases: 4. The CDR3 reads CASSIWLAGDTGELFF. CDR3 coding DNA: TGTGCCAGTAGTATCTGGCTAGCGGGGGACACCGGGGAGCTGTTTTTT.

This clone was detected a few times. The chain combines TRBV14 with TRBJ1-1, with D hard to call. The V gene's germline CDR1 is SGHDN and CDR2 FVKESK. Trimming removed 2 bases from V and 6 bases from J, with 13 bases in between. The CDR3 spans 14 residues. CDR3 loop: CASSQTGFVAEAFF. The CDR3 DNA sequence: TGTGCCAGCAGCCAAACGGGGTTTGTCGCTGAAGCTTTCTTT.

The V and J genes are TRBV4-1 and TRBJ2-2; 8 bases fit TRBD2. Germline V gene data show CDR1 as MGHRA and CDR2 as YSYEKL. CDR3 length: 15 residues. With 3 bases clipped from V and 6 bases from J, the junction kept 6 bases outside the gene matches. CDR3 DNA sequence: TGCGCCAGCAGCCACGGGAGGGTGTGGCCCGGGGAGCTGTTTTTT. Amino acids: CASSHGRVWPGELFF.

This clone was seen once. The chain combines TRBV5-6 with TRBJ2-5; D remains unclear. From germline, CDR1 is SGHDT and CDR2 YYEEEE. V lost 0 bases and J 7 bases, leaving 7 bases between the germline ends. This CDR3 is built from 12 residues. The CDR3 is CASSLAGLTQYF. CDR3 nucleotides: TGTGCCAGCAGCTTGGCCGGGTTGACCCAGTACTTC.